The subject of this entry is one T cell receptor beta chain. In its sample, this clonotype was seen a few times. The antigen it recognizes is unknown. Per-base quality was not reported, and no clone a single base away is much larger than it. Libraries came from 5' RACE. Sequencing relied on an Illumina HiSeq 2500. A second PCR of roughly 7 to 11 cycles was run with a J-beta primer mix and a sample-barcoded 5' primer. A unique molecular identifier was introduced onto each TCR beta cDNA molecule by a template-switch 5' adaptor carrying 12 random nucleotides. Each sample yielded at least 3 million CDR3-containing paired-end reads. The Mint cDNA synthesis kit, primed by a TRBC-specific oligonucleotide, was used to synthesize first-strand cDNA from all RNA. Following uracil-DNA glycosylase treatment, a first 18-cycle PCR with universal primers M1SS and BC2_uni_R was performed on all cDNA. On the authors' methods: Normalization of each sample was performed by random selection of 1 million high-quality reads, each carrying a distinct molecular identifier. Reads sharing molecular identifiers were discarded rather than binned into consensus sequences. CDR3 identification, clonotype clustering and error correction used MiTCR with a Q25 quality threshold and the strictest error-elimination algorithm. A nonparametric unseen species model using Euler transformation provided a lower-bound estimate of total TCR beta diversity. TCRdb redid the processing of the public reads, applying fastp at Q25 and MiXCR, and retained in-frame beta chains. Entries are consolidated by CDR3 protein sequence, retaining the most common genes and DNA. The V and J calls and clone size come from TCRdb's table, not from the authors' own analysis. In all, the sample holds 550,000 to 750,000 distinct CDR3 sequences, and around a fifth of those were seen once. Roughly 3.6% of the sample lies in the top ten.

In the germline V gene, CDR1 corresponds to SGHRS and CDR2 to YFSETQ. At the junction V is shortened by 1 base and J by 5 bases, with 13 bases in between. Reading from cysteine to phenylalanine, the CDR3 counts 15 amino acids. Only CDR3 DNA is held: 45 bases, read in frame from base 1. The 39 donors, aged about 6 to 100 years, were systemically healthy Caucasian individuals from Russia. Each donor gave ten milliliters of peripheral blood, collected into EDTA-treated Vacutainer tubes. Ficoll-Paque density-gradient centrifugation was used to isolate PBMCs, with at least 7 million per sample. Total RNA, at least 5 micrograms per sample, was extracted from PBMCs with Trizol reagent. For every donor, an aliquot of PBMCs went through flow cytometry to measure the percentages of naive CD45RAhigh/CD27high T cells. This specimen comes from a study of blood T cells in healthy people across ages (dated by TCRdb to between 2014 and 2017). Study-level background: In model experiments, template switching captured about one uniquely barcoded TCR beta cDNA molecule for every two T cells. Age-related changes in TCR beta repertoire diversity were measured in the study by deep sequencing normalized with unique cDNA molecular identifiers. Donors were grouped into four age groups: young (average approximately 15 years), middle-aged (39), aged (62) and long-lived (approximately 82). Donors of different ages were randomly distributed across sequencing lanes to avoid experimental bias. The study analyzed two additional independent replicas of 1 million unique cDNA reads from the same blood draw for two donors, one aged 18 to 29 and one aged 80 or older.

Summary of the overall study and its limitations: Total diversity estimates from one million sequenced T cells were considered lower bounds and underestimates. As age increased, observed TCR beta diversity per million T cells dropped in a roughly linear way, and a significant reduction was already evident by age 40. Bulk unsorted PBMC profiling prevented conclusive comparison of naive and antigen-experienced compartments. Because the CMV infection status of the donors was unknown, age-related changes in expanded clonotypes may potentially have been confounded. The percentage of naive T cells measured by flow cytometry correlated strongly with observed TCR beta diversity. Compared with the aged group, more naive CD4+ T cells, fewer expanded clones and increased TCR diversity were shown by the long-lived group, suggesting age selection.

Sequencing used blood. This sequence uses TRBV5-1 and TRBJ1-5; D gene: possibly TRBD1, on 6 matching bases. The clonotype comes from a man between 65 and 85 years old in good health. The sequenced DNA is TGCGCCAGCAGCTTGCTACAGGGAAAGGATCAGCCCCAGCATTTT. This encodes CASSLLQGKDQPQHF.